This paragraph reports one T cell receptor beta chain. The antigen is unknown. The record originates from a study of T cells after yellow fever vaccination. The study's findings and limits: Most primary-vaccination clones recurred post-booster (nearly 98% CD4, 88% CD8).

This CDR3 region has 17 residues. CDR1 is SGHVS, CDR2 FQNEAQ, per germline. V dropped 5 bases and J dropped 7; count of bases not matched to a gene: 9. TCRdb fed the 5' RACE reads into MiXCR, producing one record per CDR3 protein. The table shows 250,000 to 300,000 distinct CDR3 sequences, with around 13% occurring only once. Material: CD4+ T cells sorted from PBMCs, obtained 45 days after the yellow fever booster vaccination. The V and J genes are TRBV7-8 and TRBJ2-3, with TRBD2 identical over 16 bases. The source of this sequence is a man aged 30 to 39 who received the YFV17D yellow fever vaccine. CDR3 residues: CASSLGGTSGRVYTQYF. The CDR3 bases are TGTGCCAGCAGCCTCGGTGGGACTAGCGGGAGGGTGTATACGCAGTATTTT.